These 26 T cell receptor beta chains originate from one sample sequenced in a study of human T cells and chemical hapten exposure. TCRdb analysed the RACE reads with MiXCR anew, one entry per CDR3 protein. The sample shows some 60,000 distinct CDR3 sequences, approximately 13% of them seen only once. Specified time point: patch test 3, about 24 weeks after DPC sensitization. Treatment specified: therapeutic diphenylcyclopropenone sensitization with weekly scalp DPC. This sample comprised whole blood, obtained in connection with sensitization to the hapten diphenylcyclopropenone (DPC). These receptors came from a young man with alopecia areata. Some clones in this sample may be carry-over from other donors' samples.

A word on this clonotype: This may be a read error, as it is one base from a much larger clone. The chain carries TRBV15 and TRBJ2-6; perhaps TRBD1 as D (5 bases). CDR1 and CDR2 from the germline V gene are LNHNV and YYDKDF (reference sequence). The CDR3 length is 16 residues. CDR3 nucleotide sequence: TGTGCCACCAGAAGAGATTCAGGGTCTGGGGCCAACGTCCTGACTTTC. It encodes CATRRDSGSGANVLTF. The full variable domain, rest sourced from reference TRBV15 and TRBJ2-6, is DAMVIQNPRYQVTQFGKPVTLSCSQTLNHNVMYWYQQKSSQAPKLLFHYYDKDFNNEADTPDNFQSRRPNTSFCFLDIRSPGLGDTAMYLCATRRDSGSGANVLTFGAGSRLTVL.

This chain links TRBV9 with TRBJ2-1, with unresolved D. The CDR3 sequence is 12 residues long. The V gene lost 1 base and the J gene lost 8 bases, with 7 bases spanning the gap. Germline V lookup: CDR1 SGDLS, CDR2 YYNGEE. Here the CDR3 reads CASSVRSHEQFF. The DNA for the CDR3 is TGTGCCAGCAGCGTACGCTCTCATGAGCAGTTCTTC.

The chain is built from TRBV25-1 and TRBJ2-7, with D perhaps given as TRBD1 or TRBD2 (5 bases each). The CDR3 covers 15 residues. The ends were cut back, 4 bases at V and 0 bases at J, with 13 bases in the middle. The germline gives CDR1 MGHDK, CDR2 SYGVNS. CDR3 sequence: CASSAPGTVSYEQYF. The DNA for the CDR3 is TGTGCCAGCAGTGCTCCCGGGACGGTCTCCTACGAGCAGTACTTC.

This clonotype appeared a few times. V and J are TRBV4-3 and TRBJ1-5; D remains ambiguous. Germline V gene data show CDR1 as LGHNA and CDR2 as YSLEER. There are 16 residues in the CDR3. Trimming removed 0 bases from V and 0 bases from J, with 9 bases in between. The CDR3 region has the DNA TGCGCCAGCAGCCAAGAAAGACTGATTAGCAATCAGCCCCAGCATTTT. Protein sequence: CASSQERLISNQPQHF.

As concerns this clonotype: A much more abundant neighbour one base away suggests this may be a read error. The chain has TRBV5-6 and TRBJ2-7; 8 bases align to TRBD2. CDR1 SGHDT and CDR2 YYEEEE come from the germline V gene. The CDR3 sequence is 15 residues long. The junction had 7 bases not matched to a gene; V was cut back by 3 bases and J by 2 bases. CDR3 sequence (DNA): TGTGCCAGCAGCTACTGTAGCGGGGCCCCCTACGAGCAGTACTTC. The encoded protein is CASSYCSGAPYEQYF. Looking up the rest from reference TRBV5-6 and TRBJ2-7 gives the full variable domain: DAGVTQSPTHLIKTRGQQVTLRCSPKSGHDTVSWYQQALGQGPQFIFQYYEEEERQRGNFPDRFSGHQFPNYSSELNVNALLLGDSALYLCASSYCSGAPYEQYFGPGTRLTVT.

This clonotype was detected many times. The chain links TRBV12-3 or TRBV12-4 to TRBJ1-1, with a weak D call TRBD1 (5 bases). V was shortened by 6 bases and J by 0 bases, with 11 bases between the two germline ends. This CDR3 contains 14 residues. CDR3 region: CASRTGHMNTEAFF. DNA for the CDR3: TGTGCCAGCAGGACTGGACACATGAACACTGAAGCTTTCTTT.

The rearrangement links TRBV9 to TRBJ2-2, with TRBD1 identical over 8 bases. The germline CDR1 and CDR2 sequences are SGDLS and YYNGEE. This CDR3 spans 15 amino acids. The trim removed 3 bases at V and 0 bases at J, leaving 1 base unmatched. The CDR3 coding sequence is TGTGCCAGCAGCGACAGGGGGTCGAACACCGGGGAGCTGTTTTTT. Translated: CASSDRGSNTGELFF. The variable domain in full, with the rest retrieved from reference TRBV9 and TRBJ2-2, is DSGVTQTPKHLITATGQRVTLRCSPRSGDLSVYWYQQSLDQGLQFLIQYYNGEERAKGNILERFSAQQFPDLHSELNLSSLELGDSALYFCASSDRGSNTGELFFGEGSRLTVL.

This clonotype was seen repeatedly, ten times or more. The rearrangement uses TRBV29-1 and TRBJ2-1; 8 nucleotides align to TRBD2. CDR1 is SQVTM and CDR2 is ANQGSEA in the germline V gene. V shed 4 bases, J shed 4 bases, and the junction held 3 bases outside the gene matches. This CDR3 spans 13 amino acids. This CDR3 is CSVASGGYNEQFF. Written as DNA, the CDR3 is TGCAGCGTTGCAAGCGGGGGATACAATGAGCAGTTCTTC.

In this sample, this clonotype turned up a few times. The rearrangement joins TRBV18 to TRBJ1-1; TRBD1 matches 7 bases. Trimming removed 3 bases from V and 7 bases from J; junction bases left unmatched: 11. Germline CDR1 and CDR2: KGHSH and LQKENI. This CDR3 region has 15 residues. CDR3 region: CASSPRQGGAVEAFF. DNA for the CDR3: TGTGCCAGCTCACCGAGACAGGGCGGCGCTGTTGAAGCTTTCTTT.

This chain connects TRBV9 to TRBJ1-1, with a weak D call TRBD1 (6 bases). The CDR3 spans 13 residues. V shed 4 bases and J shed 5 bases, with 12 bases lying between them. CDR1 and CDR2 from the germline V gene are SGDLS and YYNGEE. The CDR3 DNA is TGTGCCAGCAGCCTAGAGGGGGAAACTGAAGCTTTCTTT. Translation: CASSLEGETEAFF. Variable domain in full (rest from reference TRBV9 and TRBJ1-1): DSGVTQTPKHLITATGQRVTLRCSPRSGDLSVYWYQQSLDQGLQFLIQYYNGEERAKGNILERFSAQQFPDLHSELNLSSLELGDSALYFCASSLEGETEAFFGQGTRLTVV.

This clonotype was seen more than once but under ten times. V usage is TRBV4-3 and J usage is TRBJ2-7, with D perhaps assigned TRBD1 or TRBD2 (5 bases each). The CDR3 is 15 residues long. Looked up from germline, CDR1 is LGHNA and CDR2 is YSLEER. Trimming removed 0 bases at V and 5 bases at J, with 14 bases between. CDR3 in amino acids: CASSQDGAGVDEQYF. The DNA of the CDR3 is TGCGCCAGCAGCCAAGACGGGGCCGGGGTCGACGAGCAGTACTTC.

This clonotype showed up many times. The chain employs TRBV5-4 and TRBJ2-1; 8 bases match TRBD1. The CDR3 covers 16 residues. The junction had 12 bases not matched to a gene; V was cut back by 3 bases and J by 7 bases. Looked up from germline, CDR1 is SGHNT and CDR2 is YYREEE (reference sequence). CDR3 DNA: TGTGCCAGCAGCTCGTCCGGGACAGGTCGAAGGAATGAGCAGTTCTTC. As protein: CASSSSGTGRRNEQFF.

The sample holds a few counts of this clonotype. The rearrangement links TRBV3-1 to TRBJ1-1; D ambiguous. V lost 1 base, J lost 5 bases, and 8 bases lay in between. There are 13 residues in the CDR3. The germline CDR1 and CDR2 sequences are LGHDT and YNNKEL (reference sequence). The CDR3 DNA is TGTGCCAGCAGCCAAGGCCTGTGGACTGAAGCTTTCTTT. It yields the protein CASSQGLWTEAFF.

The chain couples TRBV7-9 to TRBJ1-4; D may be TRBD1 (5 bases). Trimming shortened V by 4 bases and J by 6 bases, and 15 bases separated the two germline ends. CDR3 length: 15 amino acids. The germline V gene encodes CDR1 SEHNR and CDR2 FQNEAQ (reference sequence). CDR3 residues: CASSWTLRGYEKLFF. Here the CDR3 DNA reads TGTGCCAGCAGCTGGACACTACGAGGGTATGAAAAACTGTTTTTT.

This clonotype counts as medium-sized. CDR3 nucleotide sequence: TGTGCCAGTCAACGGGGGACCGGCGGCTACACCTTC. This encodes CASQRGTGGYTF. J is TRBJ1-2 and V is TRBV9, with D tentatively TRBD1 (5 bases). Trimming shortened V by 8 bases and J by 8 bases, and 16 bases separated the two germline ends. The CDR3 runs 12 residues. From germline, CDR1 is SGDLS and CDR2 YYNGEE.

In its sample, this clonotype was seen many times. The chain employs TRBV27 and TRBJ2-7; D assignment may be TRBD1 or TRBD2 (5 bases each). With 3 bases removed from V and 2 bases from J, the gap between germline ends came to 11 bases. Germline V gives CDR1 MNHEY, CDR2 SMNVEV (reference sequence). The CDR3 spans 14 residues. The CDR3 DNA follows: TGTGCCAGCAGTTTGAGGGACGTTACCTACGAGCAGTACTTC. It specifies CASSLRDVTYEQYF.

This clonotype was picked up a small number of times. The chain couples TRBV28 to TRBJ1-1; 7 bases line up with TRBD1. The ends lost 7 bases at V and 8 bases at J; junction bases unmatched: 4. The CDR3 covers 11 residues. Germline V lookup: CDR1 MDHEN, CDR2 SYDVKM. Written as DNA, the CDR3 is TGTGCCAGCAATCTCAGGGGGGAAGCTTTCTTT. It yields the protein CASNLRGEAFF.

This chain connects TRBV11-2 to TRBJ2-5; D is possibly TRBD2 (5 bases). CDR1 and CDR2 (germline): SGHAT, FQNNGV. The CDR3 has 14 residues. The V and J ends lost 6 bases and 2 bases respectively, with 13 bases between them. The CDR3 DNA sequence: TGTGCCAGCAGTCCAAGGACTTTACAAGAGACCCAGTACTTC. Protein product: CASSPRTLQETQYF.

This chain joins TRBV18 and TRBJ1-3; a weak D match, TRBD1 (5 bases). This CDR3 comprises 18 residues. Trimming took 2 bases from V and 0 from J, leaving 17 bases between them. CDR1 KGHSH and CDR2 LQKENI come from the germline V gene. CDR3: CASSPRTGTADSGNTIYF. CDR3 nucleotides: TGTGCCAGCTCACCAAGGACCGGGACCGCGGACTCTGGAAACACCATATATTTT. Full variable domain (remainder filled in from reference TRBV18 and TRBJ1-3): NAGVMQNPRHLVRRRGQEARLRCSPMKGHSHVYWYRQLPEEGLKFMVYLQKENIIDESGMPKERFSAEFPKEGPSILRIQQVVRGDSAAYFCASSPRTGTADSGNTIYFGEGSWLTVV.

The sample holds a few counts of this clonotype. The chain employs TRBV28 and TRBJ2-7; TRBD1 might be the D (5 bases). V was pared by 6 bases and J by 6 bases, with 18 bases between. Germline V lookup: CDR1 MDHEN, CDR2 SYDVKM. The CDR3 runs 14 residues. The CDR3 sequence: CASRMLGPRTEQYF. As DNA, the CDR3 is TGTGCCAGCAGAATGTTGGGGCCGCGAACCGAGCAGTACTTC.

In DNA, the CDR3 is TGTGCCAGCACCCCTGGGACAGGGACTCAGCCCCAGCATTTT. It is translated as CASTPGTGTQPQHF. The J gene is TRBJ1-5, the V gene TRBV28; 9 positions match TRBD1. Germline loops: CDR1 MDHEN, CDR2 SYDVKM. The CDR3 loop spans 14 amino acids. With 7 bases clipped from V and 6 bases from J, the junction kept 7 bases outside the gene matches.

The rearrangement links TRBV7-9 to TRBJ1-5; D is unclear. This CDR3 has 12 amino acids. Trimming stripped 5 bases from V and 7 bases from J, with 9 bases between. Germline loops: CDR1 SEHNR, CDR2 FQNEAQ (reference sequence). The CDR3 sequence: CASSPGRQPQHF. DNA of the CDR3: TGTGCCAGCAGCCCCGGGAGGCAGCCCCAGCATTTT.

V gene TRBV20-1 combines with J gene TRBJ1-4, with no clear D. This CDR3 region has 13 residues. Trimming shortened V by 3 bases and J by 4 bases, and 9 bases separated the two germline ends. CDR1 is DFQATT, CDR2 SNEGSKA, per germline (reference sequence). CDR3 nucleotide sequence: TGCAGTGCTAGTGAGGGAATTAATGAAAAACTGTTTTTT. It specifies CSASEGINEKLFF.

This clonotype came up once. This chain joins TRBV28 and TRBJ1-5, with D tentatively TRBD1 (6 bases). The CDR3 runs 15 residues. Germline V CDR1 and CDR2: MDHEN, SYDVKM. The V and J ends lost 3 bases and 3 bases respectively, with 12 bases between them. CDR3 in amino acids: CASSFGSGDNQPQHF. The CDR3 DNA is TGTGCCAGCAGTTTTGGATCAGGGGACAATCAGCCCCAGCATTTT. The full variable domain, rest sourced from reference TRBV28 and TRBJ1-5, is DVKVTQSSRYLVKRTGEKVFLECVQDMDHENMFWYRQDPGLGLRLIYFSYDVKMKEKGDIPEGYSVSREKKERFSLILESASTNQTSMYLCASSFGSGDNQPQHFGDGTRLSIL.

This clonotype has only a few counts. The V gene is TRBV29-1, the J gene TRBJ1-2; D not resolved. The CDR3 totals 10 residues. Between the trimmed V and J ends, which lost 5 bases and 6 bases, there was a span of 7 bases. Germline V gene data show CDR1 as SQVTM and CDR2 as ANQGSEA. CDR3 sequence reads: CSVSEDGYTF. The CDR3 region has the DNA TGCAGCGTTTCGGAGGATGGCTACACCTTC. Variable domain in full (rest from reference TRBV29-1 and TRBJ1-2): SAVISQKPSRDICQRGTSLTIQCQVDSQVTMMFWYRQQPGQSLTLIATANQGSEATYESGFVIDKFPISRPNLTFSTLTVSNMSPEDSSIYLCSVSEDGYTFGSGTRLTVV.

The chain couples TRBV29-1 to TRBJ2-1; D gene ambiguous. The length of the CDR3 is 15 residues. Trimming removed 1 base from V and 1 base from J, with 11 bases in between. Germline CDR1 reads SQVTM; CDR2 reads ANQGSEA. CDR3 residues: CSVEGVEFSYNEQFF. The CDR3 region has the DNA TGCAGCGTTGAAGGCGTGGAGTTTTCCTACAATGAGCAGTTCTTC.